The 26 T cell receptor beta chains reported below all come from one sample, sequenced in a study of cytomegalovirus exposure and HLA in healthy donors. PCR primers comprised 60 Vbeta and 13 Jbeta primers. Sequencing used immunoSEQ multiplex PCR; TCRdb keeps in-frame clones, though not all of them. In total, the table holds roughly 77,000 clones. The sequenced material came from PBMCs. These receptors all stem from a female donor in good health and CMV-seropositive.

The CDR3 spells CASSGTGTGASEQYF. CDR3 coding DNA: TGTGCCAGCTCAGGGACAGGGACAGGGGCTTCCGAGCAGTACTTC. The chain uses TRBV18 and TRBJ2-7; 10 bases map to TRBD1. V trimming: 5 bases; J trimming: 6 bases; junction bases outside the gene matches: 10. Germline V gene sequence: CDR1 KGHSH, CDR2 LQKENI. There are 15 residues in the CDR3.

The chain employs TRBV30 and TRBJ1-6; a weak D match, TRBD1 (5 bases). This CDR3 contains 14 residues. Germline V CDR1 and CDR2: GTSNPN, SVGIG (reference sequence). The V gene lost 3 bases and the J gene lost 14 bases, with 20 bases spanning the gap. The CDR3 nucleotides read TGTGCCTGGAGCCTGGTGGGGGAGGAAAGAGCCCTCCACTTT. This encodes CAWSLVGEERALHF.

The CDR3 sequence: CASSRAGNTEAFF. DNA of the CDR3: TGTGCCAGCAGCCGCGCAGGGAACACTGAAGCTTTCTTT. The chain uses TRBV9 and TRBJ1-1; no reliable D call. Germline loops: CDR1 SGDLS, CDR2 YYNGEE. This CDR3 comprises 13 residues. V was trimmed by 4 bases and J by 1 base, leaving 8 bases between them. Full variable domain (remainder filled in from reference TRBV9 and TRBJ1-1): DSGVTQTPKHLITATGQRVTLRCSPRSGDLSVYWYQQSLDQGLQFLIQYYNGEERAKGNILERFSAQQFPDLHSELNLSSLELGDSALYFCASSRAGNTEAFFGQGTRLTVV.

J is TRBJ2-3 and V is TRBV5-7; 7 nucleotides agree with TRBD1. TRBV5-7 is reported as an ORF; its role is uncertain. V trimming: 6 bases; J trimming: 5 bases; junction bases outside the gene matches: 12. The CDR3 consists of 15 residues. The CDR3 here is CASINRQGEGDTQYF. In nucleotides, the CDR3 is TGTGCCAGCATCAACCGACAGGGTGAAGGAGATACGCAGTATTTT.

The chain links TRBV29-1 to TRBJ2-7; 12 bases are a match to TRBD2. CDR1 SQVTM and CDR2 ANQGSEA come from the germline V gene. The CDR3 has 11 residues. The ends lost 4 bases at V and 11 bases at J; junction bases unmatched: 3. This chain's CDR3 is CSVGLAGDEYF. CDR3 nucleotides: TGCAGCGTTGGACTAGCGGGGGACGAGTACTTC.

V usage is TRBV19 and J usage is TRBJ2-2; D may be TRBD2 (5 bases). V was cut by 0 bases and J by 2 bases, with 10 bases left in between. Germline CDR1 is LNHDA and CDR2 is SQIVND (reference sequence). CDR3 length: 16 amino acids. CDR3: CASSIDRLANTGELFF. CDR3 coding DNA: TGTGCCAGTAGTATAGATAGGCTAGCCAACACCGGGGAGCTGTTTTTT.

The CDR3 nucleotides read TGTGCCAGCAGCCTCGGACAGGGCGGTCAGCCCCAGCATTTT. Residues: CASSLGQGGQPQHF. The rearrangement uses TRBV7-9 and TRBJ1-5; 8 nucleotides agree with TRBD1. The V segment lost 5 bases and the J segment 6 bases; nucleotides outside the gene matches: 6. Germline lookup yields CDR1 SEHNR and CDR2 FQNEAQ (reference sequence). CDR3 length: 14 residues.

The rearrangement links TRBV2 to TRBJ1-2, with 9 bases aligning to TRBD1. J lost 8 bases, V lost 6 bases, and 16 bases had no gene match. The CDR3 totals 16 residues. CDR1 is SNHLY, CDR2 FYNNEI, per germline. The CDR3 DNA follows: TGTGCCAGCAGCCCCCGGACAGGGGACACGCTGCGCGGCTACACCTTC. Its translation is CASSPRTGDTLRGYTF.

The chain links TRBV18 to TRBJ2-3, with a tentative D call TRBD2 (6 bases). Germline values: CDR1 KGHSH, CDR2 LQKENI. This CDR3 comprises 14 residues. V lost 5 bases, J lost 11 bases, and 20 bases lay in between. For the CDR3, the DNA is TGTGCCAGCTCATCAGAGAATCCGGGACTTGAGCAGTATTTT. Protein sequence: CASSSENPGLEQYF.

The CDR3 sequence: CASSLGTGYSNQPQHF. CDR3 in DNA: TGTGCCAGTAGTCTGGGGACAGGGTATAGCAATCAGCCCCAGCATTTT. This chain joins TRBV19 and TRBJ1-5; 9 nucleotides agree with TRBD1. Germline-derived CDR1 and CDR2 are LNHDA and SQIVND (reference sequence). The J segment lost 0 bases and the V segment lost 5 bases, leaving 5 bases of the junction unmatched. CDR3 length: 16 residues.

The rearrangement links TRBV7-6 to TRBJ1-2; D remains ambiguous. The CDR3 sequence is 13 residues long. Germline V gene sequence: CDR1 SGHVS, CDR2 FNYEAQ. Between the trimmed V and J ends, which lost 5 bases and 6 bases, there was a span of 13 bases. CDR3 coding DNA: TGTGCCAGCAGCCACAGTCGATCCAATGGCTACACCTTC. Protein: CASSHSRSNGYTF.

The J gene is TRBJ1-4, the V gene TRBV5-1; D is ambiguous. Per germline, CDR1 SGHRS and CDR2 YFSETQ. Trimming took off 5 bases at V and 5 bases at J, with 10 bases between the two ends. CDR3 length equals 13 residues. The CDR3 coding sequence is TGCGCCAGCAGTCTAGGGAGGAATGAAAAACTGTTTTTT. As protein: CASSLGRNEKLFF.

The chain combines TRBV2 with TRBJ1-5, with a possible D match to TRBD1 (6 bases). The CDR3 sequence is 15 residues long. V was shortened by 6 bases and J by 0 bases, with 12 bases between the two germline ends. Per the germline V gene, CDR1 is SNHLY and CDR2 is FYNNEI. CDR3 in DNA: TGTGCCAGCAGATTCGACAGGTTTAGCAATCAGCCCCAGCATTTT. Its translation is CASRFDRFSNQPQHF.

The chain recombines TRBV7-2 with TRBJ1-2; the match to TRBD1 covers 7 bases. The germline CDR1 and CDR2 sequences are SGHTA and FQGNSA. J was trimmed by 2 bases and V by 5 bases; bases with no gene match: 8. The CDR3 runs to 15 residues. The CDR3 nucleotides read TGTGCCAGCAGCCCGCAAACGGGACAGAACTATGGCTACACCTTC. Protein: CASSPQTGQNYGYTF. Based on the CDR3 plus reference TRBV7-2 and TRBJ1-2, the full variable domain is GAGVSQSPSNKVTEKGKDVELRCDPISGHTALYWYRQSLGQGLEFLIYFQGNSAPDKSGLPSDRFSAERTGGSVSTLTIQRTQQEDSAVYLCASSPQTGQNYGYTFGSGTRLTVV.

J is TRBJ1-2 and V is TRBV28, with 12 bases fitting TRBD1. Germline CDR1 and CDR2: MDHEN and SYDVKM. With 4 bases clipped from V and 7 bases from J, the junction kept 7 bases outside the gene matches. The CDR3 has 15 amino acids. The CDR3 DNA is TGTGCCAGCAGTTCCCCGGGACAGGGGGCGTCTGGCTACACCTTC. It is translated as CASSSPGQGASGYTF.

The CDR3 DNA follows: TGTGCCGTTAGGGGGAGGGGGACTGGGGCCAACGTCCTGACTTTC. Amino acid sequence: CAVRGRGTGANVLTF. The chain joins TRBV28 to TRBJ2-6, with D possibly TRBD2 on 7 matching bases. The CDR3 covers 15 residues. Trimming shortened V by 11 bases and J by 2 bases, and 16 bases separated the two germline ends. Germline V gene data show CDR1 as MDHEN and CDR2 as SYDVKM.

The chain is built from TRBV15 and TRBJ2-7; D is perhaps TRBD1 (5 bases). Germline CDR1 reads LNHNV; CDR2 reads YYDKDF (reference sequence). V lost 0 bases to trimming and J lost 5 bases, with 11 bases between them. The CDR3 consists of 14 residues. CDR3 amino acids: CATSRDQGIHEQYF. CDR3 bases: TGTGCCACCAGCAGAGATCAGGGCATCCACGAGCAGTACTTC.

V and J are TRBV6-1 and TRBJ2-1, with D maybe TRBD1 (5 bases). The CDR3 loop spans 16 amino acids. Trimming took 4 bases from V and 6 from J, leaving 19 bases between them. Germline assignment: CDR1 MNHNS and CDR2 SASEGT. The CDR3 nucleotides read TGTGCCAGCAGTGTTCAGGGTGGGTCCCGAGCCAATGAGCAGTTCTTC. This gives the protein CASSVQGGSRANEQFF.

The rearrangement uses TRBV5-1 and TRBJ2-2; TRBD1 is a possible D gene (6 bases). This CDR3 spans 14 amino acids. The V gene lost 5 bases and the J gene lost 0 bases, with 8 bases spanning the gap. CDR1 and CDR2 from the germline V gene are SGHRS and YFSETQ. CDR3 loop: CASSEGANTGELFF. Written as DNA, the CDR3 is TGCGCCAGCAGTGAGGGGGCGAACACCGGGGAGCTGTTTTTT. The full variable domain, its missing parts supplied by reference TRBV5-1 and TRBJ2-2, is KAGVTQTPRYLIKTRGQQVTLSCSPISGHRSVSWYQQTPGQGLQFLFEYFSETQRNKGNFPGRFSGRQFSNSRSEMNVSTLELGDSALYLCASSEGANTGELFFGEGSRLTVL.

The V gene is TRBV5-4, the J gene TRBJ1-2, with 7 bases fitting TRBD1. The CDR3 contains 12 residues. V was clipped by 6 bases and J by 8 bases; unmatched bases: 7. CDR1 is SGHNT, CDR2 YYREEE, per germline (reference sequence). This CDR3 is CASTRQGMGYTF. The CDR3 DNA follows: TGTGCCAGCACTAGACAGGGTATGGGCTACACCTTC.

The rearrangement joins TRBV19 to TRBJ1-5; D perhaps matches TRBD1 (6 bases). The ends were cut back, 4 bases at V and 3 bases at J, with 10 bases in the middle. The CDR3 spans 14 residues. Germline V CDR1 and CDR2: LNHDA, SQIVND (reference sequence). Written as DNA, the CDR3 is TGTGCCAGTAGTACACAGGGTTACAATCAGCCCCAGCATTTT. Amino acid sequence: CASSTQGYNQPQHF.

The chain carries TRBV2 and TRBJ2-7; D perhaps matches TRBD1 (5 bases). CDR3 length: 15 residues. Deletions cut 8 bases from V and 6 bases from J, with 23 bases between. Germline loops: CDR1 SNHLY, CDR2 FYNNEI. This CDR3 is CASGRKGWAAPEQYF. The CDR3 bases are TGTGCCAGCGGCAGAAAGGGGTGGGCTGCCCCCGAGCAGTACTTC.

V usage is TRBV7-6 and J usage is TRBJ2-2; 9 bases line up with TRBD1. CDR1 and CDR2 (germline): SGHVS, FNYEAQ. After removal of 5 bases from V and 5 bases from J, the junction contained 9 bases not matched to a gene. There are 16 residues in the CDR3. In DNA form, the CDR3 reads TGTGCCAGCAGCACGCGGACAGGGGTTTGGACCGGGGAGCTGTTTTTT. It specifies CASSTRTGVWTGELFF. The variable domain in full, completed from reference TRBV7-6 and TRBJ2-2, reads GAGVSQSPRYKVTKRGQDVALRCDPISGHVSLYWYRQALGQGPEFLTYFNYEAQQDKSGLPNDRFSAERPEGSISTLTIQRTEQRDSAMYRCASSTRTGVWTGELFFGEGSRLTVL.

The CDR3 DNA is TGCAGTGCTAGAGATAGTGCTGAAGCTTTCTTT. It encodes CSARDSAEAFF. This rearrangement joins TRBV20-1 to TRBJ1-1, with unresolved D. Germline assignment: CDR1 DFQATT and CDR2 SNEGSKA (reference sequence). The CDR3 has 11 residues. V was cut by 0 bases and J by 6 bases, with 5 bases left in between.

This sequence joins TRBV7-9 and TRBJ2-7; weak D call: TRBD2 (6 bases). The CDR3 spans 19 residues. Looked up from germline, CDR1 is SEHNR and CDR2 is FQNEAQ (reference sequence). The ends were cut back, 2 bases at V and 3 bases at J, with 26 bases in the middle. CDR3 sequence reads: CASSLLPQDYPGVGYEQYF. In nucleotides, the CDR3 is TGTGCCAGCAGCTTACTCCCCCAGGACTACCCGGGAGTGGGCTACGAGCAGTACTTC.

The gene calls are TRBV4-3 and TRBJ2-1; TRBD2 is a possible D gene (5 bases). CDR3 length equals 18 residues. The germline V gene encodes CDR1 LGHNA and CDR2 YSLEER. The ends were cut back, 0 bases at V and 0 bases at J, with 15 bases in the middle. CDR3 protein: CASSQERLIAGSYNEQFF. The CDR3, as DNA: TGCGCCAGCAGCCAAGAGAGGTTGATTGCGGGCTCCTACAATGAGCAGTTCTTC.